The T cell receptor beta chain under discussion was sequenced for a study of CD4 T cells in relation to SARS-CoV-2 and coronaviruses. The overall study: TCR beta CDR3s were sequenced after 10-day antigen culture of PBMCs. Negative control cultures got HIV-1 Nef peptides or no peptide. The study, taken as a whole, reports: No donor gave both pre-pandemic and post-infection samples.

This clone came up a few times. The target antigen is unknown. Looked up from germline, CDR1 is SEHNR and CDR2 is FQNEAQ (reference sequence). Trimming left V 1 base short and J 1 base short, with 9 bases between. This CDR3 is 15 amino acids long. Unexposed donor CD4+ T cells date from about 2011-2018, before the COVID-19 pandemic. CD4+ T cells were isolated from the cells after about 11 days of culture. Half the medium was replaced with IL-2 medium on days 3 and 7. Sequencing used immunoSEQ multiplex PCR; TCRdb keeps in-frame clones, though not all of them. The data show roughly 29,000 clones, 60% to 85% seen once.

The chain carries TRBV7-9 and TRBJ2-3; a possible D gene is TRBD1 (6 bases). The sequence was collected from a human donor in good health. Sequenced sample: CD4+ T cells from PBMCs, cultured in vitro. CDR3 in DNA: TGTGCCAGCAGCTTAGAGGCAGGGGGCACAGATACGCAGTATTTT. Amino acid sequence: CASSLEAGGTDTQYF.